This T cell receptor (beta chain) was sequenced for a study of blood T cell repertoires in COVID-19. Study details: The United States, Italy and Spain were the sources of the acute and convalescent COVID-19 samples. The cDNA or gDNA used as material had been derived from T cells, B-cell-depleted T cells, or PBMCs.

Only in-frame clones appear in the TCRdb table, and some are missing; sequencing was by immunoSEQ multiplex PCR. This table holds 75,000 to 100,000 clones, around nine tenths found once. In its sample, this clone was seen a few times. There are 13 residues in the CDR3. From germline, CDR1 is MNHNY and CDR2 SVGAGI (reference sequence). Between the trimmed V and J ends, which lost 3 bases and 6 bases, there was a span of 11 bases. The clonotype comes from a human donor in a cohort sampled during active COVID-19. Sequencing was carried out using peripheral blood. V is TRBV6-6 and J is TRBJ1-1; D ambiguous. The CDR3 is CASSYLLSAEAFF. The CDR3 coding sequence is TGTGCCAGCAGTTATTTACTGTCCGCTGAAGCTTTCTTT.